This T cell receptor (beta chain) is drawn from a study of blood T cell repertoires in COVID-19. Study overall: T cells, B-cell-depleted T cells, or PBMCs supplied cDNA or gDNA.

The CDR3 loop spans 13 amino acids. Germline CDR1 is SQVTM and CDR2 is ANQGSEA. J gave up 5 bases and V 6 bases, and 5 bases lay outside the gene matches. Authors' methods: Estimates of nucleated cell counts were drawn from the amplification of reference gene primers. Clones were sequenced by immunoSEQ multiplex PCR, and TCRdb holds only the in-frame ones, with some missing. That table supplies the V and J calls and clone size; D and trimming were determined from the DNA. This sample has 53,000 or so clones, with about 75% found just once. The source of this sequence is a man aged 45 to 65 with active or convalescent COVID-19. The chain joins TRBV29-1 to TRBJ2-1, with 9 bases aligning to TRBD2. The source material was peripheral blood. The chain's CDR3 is CSVAGGDDNEQFF. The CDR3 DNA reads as TGCAGCGTCGCGGGGGGGGACGACAATGAGCAGTTCTTC.